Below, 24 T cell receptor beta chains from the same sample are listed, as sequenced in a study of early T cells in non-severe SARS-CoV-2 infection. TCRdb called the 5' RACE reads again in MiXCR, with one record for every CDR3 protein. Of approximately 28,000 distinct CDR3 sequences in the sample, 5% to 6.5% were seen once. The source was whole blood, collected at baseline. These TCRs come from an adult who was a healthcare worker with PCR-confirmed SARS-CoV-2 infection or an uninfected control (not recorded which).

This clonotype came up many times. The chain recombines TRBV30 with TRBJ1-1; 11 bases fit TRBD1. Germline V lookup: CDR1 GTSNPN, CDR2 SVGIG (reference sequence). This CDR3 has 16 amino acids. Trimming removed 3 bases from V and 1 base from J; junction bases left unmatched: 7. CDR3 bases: TGTGCCTGGAGGGACAGGGGGCAGAGGCGGAACACTGAAGCTTTCTTT. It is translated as CAWRDRGQRRNTEAFF.

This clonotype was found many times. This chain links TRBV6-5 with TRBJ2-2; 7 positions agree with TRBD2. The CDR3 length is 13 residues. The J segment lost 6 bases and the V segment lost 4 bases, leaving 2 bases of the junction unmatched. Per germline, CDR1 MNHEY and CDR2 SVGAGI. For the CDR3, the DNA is TGTGCCAGCAGTTCCACTAGCGCCGGGGAGCTGTTTTTT. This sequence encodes CASSSTSAGELFF.

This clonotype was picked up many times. The CDR3 region is CATSTQANTDTQYF. The DNA of the CDR3 is TGTGCCACCAGCACACAAGCGAACACAGATACGCAGTATTTT. J is TRBJ2-3 and V is TRBV15; no clear D gene. This CDR3 contains 14 residues. The germline gives CDR1 LNHNV, CDR2 YYDKDF (reference sequence). Trimming removed 4 bases at V and 2 bases at J, with 10 bases between.

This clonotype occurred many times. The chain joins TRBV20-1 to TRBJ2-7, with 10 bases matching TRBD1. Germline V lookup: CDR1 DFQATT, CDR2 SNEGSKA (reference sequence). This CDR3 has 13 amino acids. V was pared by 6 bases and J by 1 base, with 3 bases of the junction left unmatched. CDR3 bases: TGCAGTGCAGAGGACAGGGGGTCCTACGAGCAGTACTTC. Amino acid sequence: CSAEDRGSYEQYF.

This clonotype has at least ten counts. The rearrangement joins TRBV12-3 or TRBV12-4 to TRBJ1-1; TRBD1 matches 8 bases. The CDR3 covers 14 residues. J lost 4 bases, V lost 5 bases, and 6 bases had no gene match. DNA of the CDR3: TGTGCCAGCAGTCTCCATGGACAGGGCACTGAAGCTTTCTTT. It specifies CASSLHGQGTEAFF.

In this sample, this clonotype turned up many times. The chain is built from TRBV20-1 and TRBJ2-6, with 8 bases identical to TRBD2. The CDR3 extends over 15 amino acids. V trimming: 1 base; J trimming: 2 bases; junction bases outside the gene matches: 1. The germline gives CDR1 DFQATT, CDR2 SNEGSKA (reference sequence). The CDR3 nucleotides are TGCAGTGCTAGAGCGGGGGGGCCTGGGGCCAACGTCCTGACTTTC. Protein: CSARAGGPGANVLTF.

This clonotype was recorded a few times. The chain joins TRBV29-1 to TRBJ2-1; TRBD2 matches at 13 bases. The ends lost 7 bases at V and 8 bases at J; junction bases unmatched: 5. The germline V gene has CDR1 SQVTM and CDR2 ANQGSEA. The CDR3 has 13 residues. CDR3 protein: CSAGLAGVDEQFF. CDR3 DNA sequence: TGCAGCGCTGGACTAGCGGGAGTAGATGAGCAGTTCTTC.

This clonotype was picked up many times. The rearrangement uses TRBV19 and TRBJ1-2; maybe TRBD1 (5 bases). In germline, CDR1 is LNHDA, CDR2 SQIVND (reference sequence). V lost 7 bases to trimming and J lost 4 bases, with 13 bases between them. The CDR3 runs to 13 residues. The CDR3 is CASKIGGVYGYTF. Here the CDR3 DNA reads TGTGCCAGTAAGATCGGGGGAGTCTATGGCTACACCTTC.

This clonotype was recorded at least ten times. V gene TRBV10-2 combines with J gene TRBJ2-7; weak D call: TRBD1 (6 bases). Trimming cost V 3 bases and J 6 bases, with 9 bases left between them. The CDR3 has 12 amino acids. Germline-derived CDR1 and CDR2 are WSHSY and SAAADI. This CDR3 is CASSDIRGEQYF. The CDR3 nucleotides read TGCGCCAGCAGTGATATCAGGGGCGAGCAGTACTTC.

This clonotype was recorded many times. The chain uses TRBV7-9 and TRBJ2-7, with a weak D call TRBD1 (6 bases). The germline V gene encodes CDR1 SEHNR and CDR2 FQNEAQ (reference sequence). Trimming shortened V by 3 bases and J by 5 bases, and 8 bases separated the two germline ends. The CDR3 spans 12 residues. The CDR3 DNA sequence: TGTGCCAGCAGCTTTTCAGGGGACGAGCAGTACTTC. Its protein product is CASSFSGDEQYF.

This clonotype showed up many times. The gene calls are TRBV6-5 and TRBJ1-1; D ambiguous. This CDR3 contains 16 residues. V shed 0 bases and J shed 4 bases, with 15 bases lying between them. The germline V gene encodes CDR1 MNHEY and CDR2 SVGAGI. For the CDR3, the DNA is TGTGCCAGCAGTTACTCACCTGGGCGTCGAGCCACTGAAGCTTTCTTT. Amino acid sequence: CASSYSPGRRATEAFF.

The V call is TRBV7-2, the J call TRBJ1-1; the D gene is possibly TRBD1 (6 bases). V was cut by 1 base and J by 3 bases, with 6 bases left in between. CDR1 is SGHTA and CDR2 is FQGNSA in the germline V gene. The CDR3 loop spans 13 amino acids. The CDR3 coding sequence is TGTGCCAGCAGCTTAGAGGGGGACACTGAAGCTTTCTTT. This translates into CASSLEGDTEAFF.

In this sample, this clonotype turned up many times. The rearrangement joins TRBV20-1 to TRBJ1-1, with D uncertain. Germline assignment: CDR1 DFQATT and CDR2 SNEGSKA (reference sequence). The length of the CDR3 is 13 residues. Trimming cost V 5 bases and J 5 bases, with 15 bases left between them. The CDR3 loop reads CSAAREGGTEAFF. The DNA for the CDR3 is TGCAGTGCTGCCCGCGAGGGTGGGACTGAAGCTTTCTTT.

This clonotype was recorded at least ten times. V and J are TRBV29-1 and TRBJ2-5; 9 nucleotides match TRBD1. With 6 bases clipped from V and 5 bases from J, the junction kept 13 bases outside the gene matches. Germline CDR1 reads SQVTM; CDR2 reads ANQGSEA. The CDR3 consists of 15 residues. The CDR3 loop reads CSVGLPGQGGETQYF. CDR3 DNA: TGCAGCGTCGGACTGCCGGGACAGGGTGGGGAGACCCAGTACTTC.

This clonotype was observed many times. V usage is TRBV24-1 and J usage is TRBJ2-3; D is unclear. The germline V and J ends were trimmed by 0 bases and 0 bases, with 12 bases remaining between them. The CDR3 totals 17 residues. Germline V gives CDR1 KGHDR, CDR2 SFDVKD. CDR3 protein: CATSDLAGRSSTDTQYF. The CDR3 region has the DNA TGTGCCACCAGTGATTTGGCCGGACGTAGCAGCACAGATACGCAGTATTTT.

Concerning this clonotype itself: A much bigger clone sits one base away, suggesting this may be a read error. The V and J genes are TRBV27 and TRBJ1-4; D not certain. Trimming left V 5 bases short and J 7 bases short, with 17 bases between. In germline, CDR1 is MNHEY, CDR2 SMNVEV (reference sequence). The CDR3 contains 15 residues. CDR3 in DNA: TGTGCCAGCAGTCAACGGCCAGGTTTAAGTGAAAAACTGTTTTTT. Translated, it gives CASSQRPGLSEKLFF. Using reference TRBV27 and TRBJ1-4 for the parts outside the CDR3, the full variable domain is EAQVTQNPRYLITVTGKKLTVTCSQNMNHEYMSWYRQDPGLGLRQIYYSMNVEVTDKGDVPEGYKVSRKEKRNFPLILESPSPNQTSLYFCASSQRPGLSEKLFFGSGTQLSVL.

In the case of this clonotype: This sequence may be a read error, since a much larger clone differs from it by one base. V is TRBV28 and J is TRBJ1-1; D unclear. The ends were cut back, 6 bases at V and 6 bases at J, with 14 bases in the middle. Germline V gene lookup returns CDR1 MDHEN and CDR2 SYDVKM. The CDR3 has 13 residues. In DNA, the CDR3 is TGTGCCAGCAGACATGCTGGAACTGCTGAAGCTTTCTTT. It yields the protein CASRHAGTAEAFF.

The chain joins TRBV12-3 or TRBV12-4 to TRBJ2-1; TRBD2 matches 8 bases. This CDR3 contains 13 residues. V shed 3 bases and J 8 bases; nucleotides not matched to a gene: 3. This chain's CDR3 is CASSFTTSDEQFF. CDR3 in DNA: TGTGCCAGCAGTTTCACGACTAGCGATGAGCAGTTCTTC.

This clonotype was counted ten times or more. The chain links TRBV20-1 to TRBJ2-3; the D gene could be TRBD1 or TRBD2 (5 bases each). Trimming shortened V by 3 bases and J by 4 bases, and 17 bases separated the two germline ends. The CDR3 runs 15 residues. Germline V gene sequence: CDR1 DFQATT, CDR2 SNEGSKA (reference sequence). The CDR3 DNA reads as TGCAGTGCTAGTGGGACCTATTCTTCCGCAGATACGCAGTATTTT. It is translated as CSASGTYSSADTQYF.

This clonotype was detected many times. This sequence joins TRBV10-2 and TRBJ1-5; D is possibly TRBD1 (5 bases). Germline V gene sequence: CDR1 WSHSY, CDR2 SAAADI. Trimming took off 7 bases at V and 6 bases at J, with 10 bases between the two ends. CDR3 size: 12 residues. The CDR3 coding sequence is TGCGCCAGCACCCCTGGGGGTCAGCCCCAGCATTTT. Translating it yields CASTPGGQPQHF.

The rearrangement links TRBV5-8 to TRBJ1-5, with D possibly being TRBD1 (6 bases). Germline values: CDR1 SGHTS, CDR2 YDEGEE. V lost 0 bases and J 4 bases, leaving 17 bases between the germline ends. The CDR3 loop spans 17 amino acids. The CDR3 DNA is TGTGCCAGCAGCTTGGCCGGCCGGGGGGCAGGGAATCAGCCCCAGCATTTT. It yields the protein CASSLAGRGAGNQPQHF.

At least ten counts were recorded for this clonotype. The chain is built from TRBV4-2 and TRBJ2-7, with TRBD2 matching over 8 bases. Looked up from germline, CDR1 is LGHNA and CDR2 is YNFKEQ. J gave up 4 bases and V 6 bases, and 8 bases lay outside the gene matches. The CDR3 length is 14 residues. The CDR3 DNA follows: TGTGCCAGCAGTCCGGGACTAGGGAAGTACGAGCAGTACTTC. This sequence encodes CASSPGLGKYEQYF.

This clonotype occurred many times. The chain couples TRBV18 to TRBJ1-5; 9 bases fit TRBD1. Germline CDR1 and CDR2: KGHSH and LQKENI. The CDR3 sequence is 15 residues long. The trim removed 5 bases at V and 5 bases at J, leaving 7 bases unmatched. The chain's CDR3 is CASSDAGTGYQPQHF. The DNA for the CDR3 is TGTGCCAGCTCAGATGCTGGGACAGGGTATCAGCCCCAGCATTTT. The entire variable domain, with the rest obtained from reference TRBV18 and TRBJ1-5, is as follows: NAGVMQNPRHLVRRRGQEARLRCSPMKGHSHVYWYRQLPEEGLKFMVYLQKENIIDESGMPKERFSAEFPKEGPSILRIQQVVRGDSAAYFCASSDAGTGYQPQHFGDGTRLSIL.

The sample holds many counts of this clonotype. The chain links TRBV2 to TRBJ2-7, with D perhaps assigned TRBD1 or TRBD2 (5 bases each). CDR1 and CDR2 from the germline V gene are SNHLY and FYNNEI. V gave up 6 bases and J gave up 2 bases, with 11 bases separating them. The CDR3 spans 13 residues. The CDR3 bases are TGTGCCAGCAGCCGGGACCGAACCTACGAGCAGTACTTC. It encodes CASSRDRTYEQYF.